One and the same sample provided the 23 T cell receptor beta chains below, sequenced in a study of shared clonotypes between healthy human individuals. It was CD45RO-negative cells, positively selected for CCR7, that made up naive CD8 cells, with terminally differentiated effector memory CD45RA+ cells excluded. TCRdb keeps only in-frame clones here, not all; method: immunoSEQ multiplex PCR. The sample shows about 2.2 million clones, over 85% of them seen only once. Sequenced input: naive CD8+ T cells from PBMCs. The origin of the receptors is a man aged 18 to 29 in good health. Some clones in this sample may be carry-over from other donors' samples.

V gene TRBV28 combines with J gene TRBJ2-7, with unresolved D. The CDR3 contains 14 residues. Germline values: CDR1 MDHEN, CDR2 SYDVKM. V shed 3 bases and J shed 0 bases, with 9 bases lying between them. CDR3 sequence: CASSFPPSSYEQYF. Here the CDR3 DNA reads TGTGCCAGCAGTTTCCCCCCGAGCTCCTACGAGCAGTACTTC.

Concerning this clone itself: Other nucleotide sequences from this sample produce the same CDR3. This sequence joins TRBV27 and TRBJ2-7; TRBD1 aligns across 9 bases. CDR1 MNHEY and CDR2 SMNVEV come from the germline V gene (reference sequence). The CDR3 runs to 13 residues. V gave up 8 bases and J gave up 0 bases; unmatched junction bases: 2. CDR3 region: CASGQGSSYEQYF. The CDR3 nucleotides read TGTGCCAGCGGACAGGGGAGCTCCTACGAGCAGTACTTC.

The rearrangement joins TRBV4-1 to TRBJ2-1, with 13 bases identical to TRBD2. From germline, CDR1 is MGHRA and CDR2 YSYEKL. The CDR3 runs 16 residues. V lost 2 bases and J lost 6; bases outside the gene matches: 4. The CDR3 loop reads CASSQRTSGRVNEQFF. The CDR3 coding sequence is TGCGCCAGCAGCCAACGTACTAGCGGGAGGGTCAATGAGCAGTTCTTC.

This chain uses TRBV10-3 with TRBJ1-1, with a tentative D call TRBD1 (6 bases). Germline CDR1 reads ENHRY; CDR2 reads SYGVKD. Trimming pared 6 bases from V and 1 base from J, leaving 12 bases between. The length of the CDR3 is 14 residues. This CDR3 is CAIRPTGSNTEAFF. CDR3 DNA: TGTGCCATCAGACCGACAGGATCGAACACTGAAGCTTTCTTT.

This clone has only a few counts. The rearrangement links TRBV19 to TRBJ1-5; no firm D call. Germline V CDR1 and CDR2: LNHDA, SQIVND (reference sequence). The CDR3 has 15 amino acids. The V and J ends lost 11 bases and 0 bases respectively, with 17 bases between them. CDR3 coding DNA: TGTGCCTCCGGGTCGGTGACCTATAGCAATCAGCCCCAGCATTTT. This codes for CASGSVTYSNQPQHF.

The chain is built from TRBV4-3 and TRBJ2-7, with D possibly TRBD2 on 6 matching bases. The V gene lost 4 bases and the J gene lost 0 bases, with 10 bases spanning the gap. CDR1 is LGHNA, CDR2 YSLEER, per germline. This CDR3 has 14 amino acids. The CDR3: CASSRTAGSYEQYF. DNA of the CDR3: TGCGCCAGCAGCCGAACAGCGGGCTCCTACGAGCAGTACTTC.

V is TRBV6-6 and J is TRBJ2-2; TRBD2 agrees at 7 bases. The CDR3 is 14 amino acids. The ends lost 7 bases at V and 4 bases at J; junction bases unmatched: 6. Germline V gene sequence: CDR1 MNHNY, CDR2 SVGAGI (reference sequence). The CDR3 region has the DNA TGTGCCAGCATCTGGGAGGGGATCACCGGGGAGCTGTTTTTT. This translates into CASIWEGITGELFF.

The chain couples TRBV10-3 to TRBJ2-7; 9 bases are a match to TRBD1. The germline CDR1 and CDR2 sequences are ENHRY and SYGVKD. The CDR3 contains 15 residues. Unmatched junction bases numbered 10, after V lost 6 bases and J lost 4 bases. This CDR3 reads CAISVRDRDSYEQYF. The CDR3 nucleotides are TGTGCCATCAGCGTCCGGGACAGGGACAGTTACGAGCAGTACTTC.

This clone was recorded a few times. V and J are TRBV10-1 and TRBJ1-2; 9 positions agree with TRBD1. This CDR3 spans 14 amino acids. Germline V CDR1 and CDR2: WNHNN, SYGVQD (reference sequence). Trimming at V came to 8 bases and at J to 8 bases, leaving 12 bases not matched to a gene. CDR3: CASPIPGQGRGYTF. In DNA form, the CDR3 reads TGCGCCAGCCCCATTCCGGGACAGGGCCGAGGCTACACCTTC.

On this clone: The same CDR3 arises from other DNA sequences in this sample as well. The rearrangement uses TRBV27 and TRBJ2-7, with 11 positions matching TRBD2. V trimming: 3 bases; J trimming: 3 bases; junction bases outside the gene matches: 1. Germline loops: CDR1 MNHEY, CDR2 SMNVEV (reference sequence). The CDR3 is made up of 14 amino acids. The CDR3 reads CASSLGTSGYEQYF. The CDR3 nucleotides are TGTGCCAGCAGTTTGGGGACTAGCGGCTACGAGCAGTACTTC.

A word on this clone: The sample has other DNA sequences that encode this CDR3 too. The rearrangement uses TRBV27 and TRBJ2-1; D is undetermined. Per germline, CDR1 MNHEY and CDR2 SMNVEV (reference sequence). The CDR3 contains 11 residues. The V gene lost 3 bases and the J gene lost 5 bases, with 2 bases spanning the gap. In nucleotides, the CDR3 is TGTGCCAGCAGTTTGCACAATGAGCAGTTCTTC. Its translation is CASSLHNEQFF.

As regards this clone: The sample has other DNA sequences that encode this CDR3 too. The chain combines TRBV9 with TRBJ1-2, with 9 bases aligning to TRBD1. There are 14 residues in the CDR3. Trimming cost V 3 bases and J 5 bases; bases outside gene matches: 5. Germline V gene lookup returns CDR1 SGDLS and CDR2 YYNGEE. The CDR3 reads CASSEQGAGYGYTF. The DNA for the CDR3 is TGTGCCAGCAGCGAACAGGGGGCCGGGTATGGCTACACCTTC.

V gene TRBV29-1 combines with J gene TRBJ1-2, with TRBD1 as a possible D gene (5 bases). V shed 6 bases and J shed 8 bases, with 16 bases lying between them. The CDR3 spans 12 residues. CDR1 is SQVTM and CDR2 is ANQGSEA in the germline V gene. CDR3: CSVTGTGLGYTF. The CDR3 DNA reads TGCAGCGTGACCGGGACGGGCCTAGGCTACACCTTC.

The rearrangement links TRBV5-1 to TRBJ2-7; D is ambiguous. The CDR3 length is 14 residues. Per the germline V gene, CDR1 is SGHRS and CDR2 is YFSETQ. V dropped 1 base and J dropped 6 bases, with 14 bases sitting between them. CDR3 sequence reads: CASSLIGPVGEQYF. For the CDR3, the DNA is TGCGCCAGCAGCTTGATAGGTCCGGTGGGCGAGCAGTACTTC. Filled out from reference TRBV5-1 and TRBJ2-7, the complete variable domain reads KAGVTQTPRYLIKTRGQQVTLSCSPISGHRSVSWYQQTPGQGLQFLFEYFSETQRNKGNFPGRFSGRQFSNSRSEMNVSTLELGDSALYLCASSLIGPVGEQYFGPGTRLTVT.

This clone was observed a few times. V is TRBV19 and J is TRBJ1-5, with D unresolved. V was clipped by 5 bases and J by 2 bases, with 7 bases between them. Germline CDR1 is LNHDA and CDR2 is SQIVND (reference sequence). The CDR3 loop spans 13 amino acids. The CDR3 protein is CASSPGRNQPQHF. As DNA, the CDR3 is TGTGCCAGTAGTCCCGGACGCAATCAGCCCCAGCATTTT. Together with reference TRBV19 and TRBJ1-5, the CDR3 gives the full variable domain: DGGITQSPKYLFRKEGQNVTLSCEQNLNHDAMYWYRQDPGQGLRLIYYSQIVNDFQKGDIAEGYSVSREKKESFPLTVTSAQKNPTAFYLCASSPGRNQPQHFGDGTRLSIL.

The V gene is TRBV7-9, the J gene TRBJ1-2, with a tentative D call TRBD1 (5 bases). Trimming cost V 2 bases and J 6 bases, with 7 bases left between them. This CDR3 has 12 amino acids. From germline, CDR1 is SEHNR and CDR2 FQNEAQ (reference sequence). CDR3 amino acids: CASSLTGDGYTF. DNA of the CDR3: TGTGCCAGCAGCTTAACAGGTGATGGCTACACCTTC.

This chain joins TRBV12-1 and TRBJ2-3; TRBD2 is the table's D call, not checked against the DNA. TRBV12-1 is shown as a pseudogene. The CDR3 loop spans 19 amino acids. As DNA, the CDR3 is TGTGCCAGCAGCTTTGCGCATAGCGGGAGGGGCCCTTGCACAGATACGCAGTATTTT. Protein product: CASSFAHSGRGPCTDTQYF.

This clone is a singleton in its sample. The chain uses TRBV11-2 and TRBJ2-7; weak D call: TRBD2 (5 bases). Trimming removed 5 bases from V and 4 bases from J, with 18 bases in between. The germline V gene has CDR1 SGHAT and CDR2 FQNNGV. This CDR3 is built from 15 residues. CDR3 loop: CASSPVGVETYEQYF. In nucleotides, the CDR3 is TGTGCCAGCAGCCCGGTGGGAGTCGAGACGTACGAGCAGTACTTC.

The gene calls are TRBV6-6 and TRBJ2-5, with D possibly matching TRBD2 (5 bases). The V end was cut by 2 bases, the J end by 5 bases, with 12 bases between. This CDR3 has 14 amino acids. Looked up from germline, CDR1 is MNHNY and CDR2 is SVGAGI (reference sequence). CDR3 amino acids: CASSYVGVGETQYF. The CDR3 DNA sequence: TGTGCCAGCAGTTACGTGGGAGTAGGGGAGACCCAGTACTTC.

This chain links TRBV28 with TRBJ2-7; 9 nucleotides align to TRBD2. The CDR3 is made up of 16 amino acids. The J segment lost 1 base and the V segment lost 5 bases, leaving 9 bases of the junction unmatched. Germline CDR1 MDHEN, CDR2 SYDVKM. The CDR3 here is CASSPRLAEVSYEQYF. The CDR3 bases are TGTGCCAGCAGTCCCCGACTAGCGGAGGTATCCTACGAGCAGTACTTC.

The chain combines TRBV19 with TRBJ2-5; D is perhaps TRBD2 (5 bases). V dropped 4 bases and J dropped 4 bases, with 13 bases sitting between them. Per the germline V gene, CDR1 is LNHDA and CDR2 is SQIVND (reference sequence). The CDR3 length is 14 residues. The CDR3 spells CASSTDLEGETQYF. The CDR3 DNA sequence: TGTGCCAGTAGTACGGACCTAGAGGGAGAGACCCAGTACTTC.

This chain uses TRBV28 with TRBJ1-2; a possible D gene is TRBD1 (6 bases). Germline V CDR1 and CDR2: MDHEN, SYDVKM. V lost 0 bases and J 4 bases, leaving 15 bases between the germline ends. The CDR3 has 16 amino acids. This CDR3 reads CASSLWEDRNLYGYTF. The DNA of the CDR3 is TGTGCCAGCAGTTTATGGGAGGACAGAAATCTCTATGGCTACACCTTC.

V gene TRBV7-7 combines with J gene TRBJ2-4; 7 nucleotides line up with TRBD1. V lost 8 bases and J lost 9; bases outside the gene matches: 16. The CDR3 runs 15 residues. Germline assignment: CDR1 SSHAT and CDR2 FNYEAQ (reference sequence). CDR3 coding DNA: TGTGCCAGCGCCCCCCCCACAGGGGCGGGTGGCATTCAGTACTTC. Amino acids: CASAPPTGAGGIQYF.